Listed below are T cell receptor beta chains from one sample, sequenced in a study of blood T cell repertoires in COVID-19. Only in-frame clones appear in the TCRdb table, and some are missing; sequencing was by immunoSEQ multiplex PCR. The data hold about 150,000 clones, with over 60% observed a single time. The sample was peripheral blood. Every receptor here comes from a man older than 75 with acute or convalescent COVID-19. Both conserved end residues are part of each CDR3.

J,length,V,CDR3
TRBJ1-3,18,TRBV14,CASSQDLGDIRSGNTIYF
TRBJ1-3,17,TRBV3-1/TRBV3-2,CASSQDRGQGPGNTIYF
TRBJ1-1,17,TRBV18,CASSPPFEQGAAREAFF
TRBJ1-1,16,TRBV5-8,CASSLGDRGLGTEAFF
TRBJ2-5,11,TRBV24-1,CATQYQETQYF
TRBJ2-5,19,TRBV7-9,CASSLAAGGGPSKAETQYF
TRBJ2-5,15,TRBV10-3,CAISLGAGGLETQYF
TRBJ2-3,14,TRBV5-4,CASSFVSRGDTQYF
TRBJ1-3,14,TRBV18,CASSPGISGNTIYF
TRBJ2-4,15,TRBV15,CATSRLRLGANIQYF
TRBJ2-7,14,TRBV30,CAWSDPTGSYEQYF
TRBJ2-7,15,TRBV18,CASSPPAGVFYEQYF
TRBJ2-2,19,TRBV7-9,CASSRLRSDGPARTGELFF
TRBJ1-1,16,TRBV6-5,CASSSGTVYLNTEAFF
TRBJ1-6,15,TRBV7-9,CASSSRANYNSPLHF
TRBJ1-2,13,TRBV7-8,CASSPETAYGYTF
TRBJ2-5,15,TRBV7-8,CASSSGTGLGVTQYF
TRBJ2-1,15,TRBV29-1,CSALLQGGSYNEQFF
TRBJ1-5,17,TRBV5-5,CASSLLLPTGGDQPQHF
TRBJ2-7,15,TRBV19,CASSLVDRGTYEQYF